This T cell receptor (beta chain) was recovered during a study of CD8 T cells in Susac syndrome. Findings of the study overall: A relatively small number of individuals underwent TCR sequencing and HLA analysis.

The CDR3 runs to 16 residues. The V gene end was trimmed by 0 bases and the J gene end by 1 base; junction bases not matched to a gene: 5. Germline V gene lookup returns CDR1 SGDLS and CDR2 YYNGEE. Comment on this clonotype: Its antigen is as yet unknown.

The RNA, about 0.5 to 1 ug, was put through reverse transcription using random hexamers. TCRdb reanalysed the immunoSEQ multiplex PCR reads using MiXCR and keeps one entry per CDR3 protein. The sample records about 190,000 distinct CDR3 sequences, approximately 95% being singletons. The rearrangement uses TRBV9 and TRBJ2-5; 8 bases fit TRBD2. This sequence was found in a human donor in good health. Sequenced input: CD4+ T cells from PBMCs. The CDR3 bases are TGTGCCAGCAGCGTAGTGGCGGGGGGTCCCCAAGAGACCCAGTACTTC. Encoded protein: CASSVVAGGPQETQYF.